The entry below describes one T cell receptor (beta chain). TCRdb redid the calling of the RT-PCR reads with MiXCR, one entry per CDR3 protein. The sample carries about 700,000 distinct CDR3 sequences, approximately 15% recorded once. Deletions cut 6 bases from V and 6 bases from J, with 17 bases between. The CDR3 length is 14 residues. J is TRBJ1-2 and V is TRBV12-3 or TRBV12-4; D unresolved. Input material: memory CD4+ T cells from blood. The TCR originated in a female donor in good health, serving as a healthy control. The chain's CDR3 is CASRAGTLAHGYTF. CDR3 coding DNA: TGTGCCAGCAGGGCCGGTACATTAGCACATGGCTACACCTTC.